This T cell receptor beta chain emerged from a study of blood T cell repertoires in COVID-19. Whole-study context: Samples taken during acute and convalescent COVID-19 were collected in the United States, Italy and Spain. The cDNA or gDNA used as material had been derived from T cells, B-cell-depleted T cells, or PBMCs.

Clones were sequenced by immunoSEQ multiplex PCR, and TCRdb holds only the in-frame ones, with some missing. Here the sample spans roughly 35,000 clones, less than 80% being singletons. The V and J ends lost 4 bases and 1 base respectively, with 20 bases between them. Germline CDR1 and CDR2: SGHDT and YYEEEE. This CDR3 has 17 amino acids. V gene TRBV5-6 combines with J gene TRBJ1-2; D not resolved. This receptor was taken from a man older than 75 with acute or convalescent COVID-19. The specimen sequenced was peripheral blood. Here the CDR3 reads CASSRGTVLPFNYGYTF. In DNA form, the CDR3 reads TGTGCCAGCAGCCGGGGAACGGTCCTTCCCTTTAACTATGGCTACACCTTC.